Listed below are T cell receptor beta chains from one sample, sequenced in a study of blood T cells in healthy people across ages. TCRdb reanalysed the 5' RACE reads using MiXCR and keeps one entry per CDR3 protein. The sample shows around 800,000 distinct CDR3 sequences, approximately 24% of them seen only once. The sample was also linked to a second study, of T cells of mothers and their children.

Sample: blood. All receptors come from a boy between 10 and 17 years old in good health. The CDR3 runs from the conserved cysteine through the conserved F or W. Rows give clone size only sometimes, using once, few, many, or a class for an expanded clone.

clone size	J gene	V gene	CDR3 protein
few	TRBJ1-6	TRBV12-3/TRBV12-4	CASTPLQGGPLHF
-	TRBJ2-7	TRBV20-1	CSASSDRALYEQYF
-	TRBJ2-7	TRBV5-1	CASSPGGTQVEQYF
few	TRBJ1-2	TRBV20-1	CSATPTGANYGYTF
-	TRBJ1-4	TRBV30	CAWSEAGTGGSWGEKLFF
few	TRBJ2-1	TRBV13	CASSFQRGPYNEQFF
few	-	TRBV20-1	CSARDHRGRYEQYF
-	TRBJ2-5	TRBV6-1	CASSEWRLAETQYF
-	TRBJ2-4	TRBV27	CASSLWGNAKNIQYF
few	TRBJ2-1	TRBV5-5	CASSLGPGSYNEQFF
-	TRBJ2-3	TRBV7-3	CASSLALENTDTQYF
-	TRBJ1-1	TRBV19	CASSITRTEAFF
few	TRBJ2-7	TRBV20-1	CSARGPGTGFEQYF
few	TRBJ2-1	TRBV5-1	CASTTWGLAVYNEQFF
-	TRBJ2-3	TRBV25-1	CASSEWTGTQYF
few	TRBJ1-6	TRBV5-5	CASSHYGQTRDSPLHF
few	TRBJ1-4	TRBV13	CASSPPNIGAREKLFF
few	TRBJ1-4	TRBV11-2	CASSPRGQLNEKLFF
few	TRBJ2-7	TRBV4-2	CASSQARGGGGIYEQYF
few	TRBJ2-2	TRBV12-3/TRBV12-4	CASSSQADTGELFF
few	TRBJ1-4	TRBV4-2	CASSQDTTTNEKLFF
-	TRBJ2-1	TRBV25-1	CASSEDRRSYNEQFF